A selection of T cell receptor beta chains follows, all from one sample in a study of human T cells and chemical hapten exposure. TCRdb re-called the RACE reads with MiXCR, one entry per CDR3 protein. The sample includes about 54,000 distinct CDR3 sequences, 9.5% to 10% of them seen just once. This material consisted of whole blood, taken in connection with sensitization to the hapten diphenylcyclopropenone (DPC). Every receptor here comes from a woman between 45 and 65 years old with alopecia areata. Some clones in this sample may be carry-over from other donors' samples. The CDR3 runs from the conserved cysteine through the conserved F or W. The order of the fields is J gene, V gene, CDR3 protein.

J gene: TRBJ2-1; V gene: TRBV2; CDR3 protein: CASGTGFNEQFF
J gene: TRBJ1-1; V gene: TRBV3-1; CDR3 protein: CASSPGTVMNTEAFF
J gene: TRBJ2-4; V gene: TRBV6-2/TRBV6-3; CDR3 protein: CASSYGDPVMIQYF
J gene: TRBJ2-1; V gene: TRBV28; CDR3 protein: CASSPSTSEDYNEQFF
J gene: TRBJ1-1; V gene: TRBV29-1; CDR3 protein: CSADRDMNTEAFF
J gene: TRBJ2-1; V gene: TRBV18; CDR3 protein: CASSPSRQLYNEQFF
J gene: TRBJ2-7; V gene: TRBV29-1; CDR3 protein: CSVDLRRGDREQYF
J gene: TRBJ2-6; V gene: TRBV25-1; CDR3 protein: CASSRDRVSGANVLTF
J gene: TRBJ2-7; V gene: TRBV18; CDR3 protein: CASSPSPATGYEQYF
J gene: TRBJ1-3; V gene: TRBV29-1; CDR3 protein: CSVETGTGESGNTIYF
J gene: TRBJ1-5; V gene: TRBV20-1; CDR3 protein: CSARKQGRGLNQPQHF
J gene: TRBJ1-6; V gene: TRBV5-1; CDR3 protein: CASSLDSRSPLHF
J gene: TRBJ2-7; V gene: TRBV9; CDR3 protein: CASSVGHSGEQYF
J gene: TRBJ1-6; V gene: TRBV7-8; CDR3 protein: CASSLAGGRSPLHF
J gene: TRBJ2-1; V gene: TRBV14; CDR3 protein: CASSLSGFSYNEQFF
J gene: TRBJ1-2; V gene: TRBV29-1; CDR3 protein: CSVEYGYTF
J gene: TRBJ2-1; V gene: TRBV7-9; CDR3 protein: CASSTNLPSYNEQFF
J gene: TRBJ2-1; V gene: TRBV11-2; CDR3 protein: CASSLVLAGSYNEQFF
J gene: TRBJ1-1; V gene: TRBV10-2; CDR3 protein: CASSAGGVGGNTEAFF
J gene: TRBJ1-1; V gene: TRBV2; CDR3 protein: CASGGQLNTEAFF
J gene: TRBJ2-7; V gene: TRBV28; CDR3 protein: CASSYGLAGFYEQYF
J gene: TRBJ1-5; V gene: TRBV12-3/TRBV12-4; CDR3 protein: CASSRGTEQRGNQPQHF
J gene: TRBJ2-3; V gene: TRBV10-2; CDR3 protein: CASSEGASTDTQYF
J gene: TRBJ1-1; V gene: TRBV7-9; CDR3 protein: CASSFLQGANTEAFF
J gene: TRBJ1-1; V gene: TRBV4-3; CDR3 protein: CASSHGVGMNTEAFF
J gene: TRBJ1-4; V gene: TRBV4-1; CDR3 protein: CASSQDPRQGSGGGEKLFF
J gene: TRBJ2-1; V gene: TRBV28; CDR3 protein: CASRGAGGKNNEQFF